Listed below are T cell receptor beta chains from one sample, sequenced in a study of STAT5B mutations in CD4+ large granular lymphocyte leukemia. Produced via immunoSEQ multiplex PCR; TCRdb's table is partial and in-frame only. The sample includes about 36,000 clones, 70% to 80% of them seen just once. Sample: CD4+ T cells from blood buffy coats. These receptors were obtained from a human donor in good health. CDR3s include the opening cysteine and the closing phenylalanine or tryptophan. The D gene is left open where the match is weak.

D | J | V | DNA | CDR3
- | TRBJ2-6 | TRBV28 | TGTGCCAGCAGTTTTCGGGGGCTGGGGTCTGGGGCCAACGTCCTGACTTTC | CASSFRGLGSGANVLTF
TRBD1 | TRBJ2-3 | TRBV5-1 | TGCGCCAGCAGCTTCCCACAGGGGGATACGCAGTATTTT | CASSFPQGDTQYF
- | TRBJ1-3 | TRBV6-1 | TGTGCCAGCAGTTGGGGGTTTGGAAACACCATATATTTT | CASSWGFGNTIYF
- | TRBJ2-7 | TRBV28 | TGTGCCAGCAGTCAGACAGCCTACGAGCAGTACTTC | CASSQTAYEQYF
TRBD1 | TRBJ2-7 | TRBV7-3 | TGTGCCAGCAGCCCGGGACAGGGAAACTCCTACGAGCAGTACTTC | CASSPGQGNSYEQYF
- | TRBJ2-7 | TRBV19 | TGTGCCAGTAGTATTACCTCACCGGGACCTCAGTACTTC | CASSITSPGPQYF
TRBD2 | TRBJ2-7 | TRBV28 | TGTGCCGCCGGAGGAGTAGCGGGAGCCGCGGTTCCCTACGAGCAGTACTTC | CAAGGVAGAAVPYEQYF
- | TRBJ2-3 | TRBV7-3 | TGTGCCAGCAGCTTAGGGCAGAACACAGATACGCAGTATTTT | CASSLGQNTDTQYF
- | TRBJ2-2 | TRBV7-6 | TGTGCCAGCAGCTTAGGGAACACCGGGGAGCTGTTTTTT | CASSLGNTGELFF
- | TRBJ1-5 | TRBV27 | TGTGCCAGCAGACTCGGGTTGGATGGCAATCGGCCCCAGCATTTT | CASRLGLDGNRPQHF
TRBD1 | TRBJ1-2 | TRBV7-3 | TGTGCCAGCAGCTTAACGAGAGCCCAGGGGGCGTCTGGCTACACCTTC | CASSLTRAQGASGYTF